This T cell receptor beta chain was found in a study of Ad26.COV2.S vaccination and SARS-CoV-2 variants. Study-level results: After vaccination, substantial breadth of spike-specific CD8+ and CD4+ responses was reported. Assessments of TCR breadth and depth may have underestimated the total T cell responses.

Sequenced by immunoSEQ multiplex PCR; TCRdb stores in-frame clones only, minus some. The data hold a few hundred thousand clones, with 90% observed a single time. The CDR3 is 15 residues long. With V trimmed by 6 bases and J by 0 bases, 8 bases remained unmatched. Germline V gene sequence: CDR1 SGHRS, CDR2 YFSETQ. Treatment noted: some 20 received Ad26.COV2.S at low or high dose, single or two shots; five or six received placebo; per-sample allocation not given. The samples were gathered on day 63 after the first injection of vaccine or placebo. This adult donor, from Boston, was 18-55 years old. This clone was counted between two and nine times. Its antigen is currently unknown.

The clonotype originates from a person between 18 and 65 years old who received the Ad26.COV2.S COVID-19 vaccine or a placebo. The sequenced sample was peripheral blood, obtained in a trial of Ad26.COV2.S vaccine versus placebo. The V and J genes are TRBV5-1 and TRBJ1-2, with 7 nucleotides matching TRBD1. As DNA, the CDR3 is TGCGCCAGCAAGTGGGACAGCCCTGCTAACTATGGCTACACCTTC. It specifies CASKWDSPANYGYTF. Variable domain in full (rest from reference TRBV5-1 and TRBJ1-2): KAGVTQTPRYLIKTRGQQVTLSCSPISGHRSVSWYQQTPGQGLQFLFEYFSETQRNKGNFPGRFSGRQFSNSRSEMNVSTLELGDSALYLCASKWDSPANYGYTFGSGTRLTVV.